Listed below are T cell receptor beta chains from one sample, sequenced in a study of monozygotic twins with inflammatory bowel disease. TCRdb reprocessed the 5' RACE reads, with one entry per CDR3 protein and no DNA. Its table records some 450,000 distinct CDR3 sequences. The source material was blood. The receptors derive from a human donor with ulcerative colitis or Crohn's disease, or a healthy co-twin of an affected twin (not recorded which). CDR3s include the opening cysteine and the closing phenylalanine or tryptophan.

V gene: TRBV18
J gene: TRBJ2-5
CDR3 protein: CASSPGLNQETQYF

V gene: TRBV10-3
J gene: TRBJ2-1
CDR3 protein: CAISESNPPRVPFYNEQFF

V gene: TRBV4-1
J gene: TRBJ2-2
CDR3 protein: CASSQDPTAGGANTGELFF

V gene: TRBV7-2
J gene: TRBJ2-1
CDR3 protein: CASRVSLNEQFF

V gene: TRBV7-3
J gene: TRBJ2-2
CDR3 protein: CASSLTGPPGQGNTGELFF

V gene: TRBV5-1
J gene: TRBJ1-1
CDR3 protein: CASSLGAKDEAFF

V gene: TRBV20-1
J gene: TRBJ1-1
CDR3 protein: CSALPDPNTEAFF

V gene: TRBV7-3
J gene: TRBJ2-3
CDR3 protein: CASSLGLAEGEDTQYF

V gene: TRBV9
J gene: TRBJ1-1
CDR3 protein: CASSVGLTFGKAFF

V gene: TRBV10-3
J gene: TRBJ1-1
CDR3 protein: CAISLDRGKTEAFF

V gene: TRBV5-1
J gene: TRBJ2-2
CDR3 protein: CASSLRGAGTGELFF

V gene: TRBV5-1
J gene: TRBJ2-1
CDR3 protein: CASSSGSGGTHNEQFF

V gene: TRBV12-3/TRBV12-4
J gene: TRBJ2-1
CDR3 protein: CASSHETGIPYNEQFF

V gene: TRBV25-1
J gene: TRBJ2-7
CDR3 protein: CASSERPGLAGSVSYEQYF

V gene: TRBV3-1
J gene: TRBJ2-1
CDR3 protein: CVSSQVGGSGEQFF

V gene: TRBV29-1
J gene: TRBJ1-1
CDR3 protein: CSVEKNTEAFF

V gene: TRBV7-3
J gene: TRBJ2-2
CDR3 protein: CASRVNGGSGELFF

V gene: TRBV4-1
J gene: TRBJ1-1
CDR3 protein: CASSQDPGWVNTEAFF

V gene: TRBV12-3/TRBV12-4
J gene: TRBJ2-5
CDR3 protein: CASRPGFPGGTQYF

V gene: TRBV3-1
J gene: TRBJ2-3
CDR3 protein: CASSQGALSTDTQYF

V gene: TRBV5-5
J gene: TRBJ2-2
CDR3 protein: CASSPLFYSYTGELFF

V gene: TRBV5-1
J gene: TRBJ2-2
CDR3 protein: CASSGGTGSGELFF

V gene: TRBV3-1
J gene: TRBJ2-5
CDR3 protein: CASSQEGYVETQYF

V gene: TRBV11-2
J gene: TRBJ1-1
CDR3 protein: CASSLDTTEAFF

V gene: TRBV20-1
J gene: TRBJ1-4
CDR3 protein: CSVSGDSAGNGEKLFF

V gene: TRBV12-3/TRBV12-4
J gene: TRBJ2-7
CDR3 protein: CASSPDRGLSYEQYF

V gene: TRBV29-1
J gene: TRBJ1-1
CDR3 protein: CSVARQDSSTEAFF

V gene: TRBV20-1
J gene: TRBJ2-5
CDR3 protein: CSARVSLGTGAPETQYF

V gene: TRBV5-6
J gene: TRBJ1-2
CDR3 protein: CASSSDRAYGYTF

V gene: TRBV19
J gene: TRBJ2-4
CDR3 protein: CASSIGGLVAKNIQYF

V gene: TRBV10-3
J gene: TRBJ2-7
CDR3 protein: CAISEGDYSLEQYF

V gene: TRBV12-5
J gene: TRBJ2-2
CDR3 protein: CASGFRLAGTGELFF

V gene: TRBV5-1
J gene: TRBJ2-1
CDR3 protein: CASSLGLAGGRDEQFF

V gene: TRBV5-1
J gene: TRBJ2-1
CDR3 protein: CASSLRLAGPVSYNEQFF

V gene: TRBV18
J gene: TRBJ1-6
CDR3 protein: CASSRGSSYNSPLHF

V gene: TRBV29-1
J gene: TRBJ2-7
CDR3 protein: CSVRQGLSAYEQYF

V gene: TRBV7-3
J gene: TRBJ1-4
CDR3 protein: CASSLTFGAAATNEKLFF

V gene: TRBV5-6
J gene: TRBJ1-2
CDR3 protein: CASSLQGPTIYGYTF

V gene: TRBV5-5
J gene: TRBJ1-5
CDR3 protein: CASSPTGQLLFNQPQHF

V gene: TRBV12-3/TRBV12-4
J gene: TRBJ2-7
CDR3 protein: CASTRGRGLYEQYF

V gene: TRBV12-3/TRBV12-4
J gene: TRBJ2-3
CDR3 protein: CASSPGRWDPDTQYF

V gene: TRBV20-1
J gene: TRBJ2-7
CDR3 protein: CSARPESGRRYEQYF

V gene: TRBV5-1
J gene: TRBJ1-1
CDR3 protein: CASRSTGNTEAFF

V gene: TRBV5-1
J gene: TRBJ2-5
CDR3 protein: CASSFSGGPKETQYF

V gene: TRBV28
J gene: TRBJ1-5
CDR3 protein: CASSVSVAPQHF

V gene: TRBV5-1
J gene: TRBJ1-1
CDR3 protein: CASSSSGTGNTEAFF

V gene: TRBV5-8
J gene: TRBJ1-3
CDR3 protein: CASSPQNTIYF

V gene: TRBV29-1
J gene: TRBJ2-5
CDR3 protein: CSVVGGPLLETQYF

V gene: TRBV27
J gene: TRBJ2-7
CDR3 protein: CASSGPGVPSSYEQYF

V gene: TRBV7-3
J gene: TRBJ2-1
CDR3 protein: CASSFASGNNEQFF

V gene: TRBV27
J gene: TRBJ1-6
CDR3 protein: CASSSGSGGSPLHF

V gene: TRBV20-1
J gene: TRBJ2-5
CDR3 protein: CSARGPGTSRFQETQYF